The 21 T cell receptor beta chains in this list originate from one sample, sequenced in a study of molecular identifiers for immune sequencing clone quantification (dated by TCRdb to 2017 to 2018). The library was produced with PCR. The data were produced on an Illumina HiSeq 4000. TCRdb's own reprocessing of the public reads used fastp at Q25 and MiXCR and kept productive beta chains. Identical CDR3 proteins give one entry, which carries the most common genes and DNA. The sample table holds just under 650,000 distinct CDR3 sequences, of which less than 20% were seen once. Roughly 0.85% of the sample is held by the ten biggest clonotypes. Sequencing was carried out using naive CD8+ T cells from blood, with Jurkat cell RNA spiked in. Reading the label with the study, this specimen's cell subset or site is: FACS-sorted CD8+CD4-CCR7+CD45RA+ naive T cells. The origin of the receptors is a human donor in good health. Some libraries in this study had Jurkat cell RNA spiked in.

On this clonotype itself: A much larger clone differs by one base, so this may be a read error. The conserved phenylalanine or tryptophan normally closing the CDR3 is absent here, so this likely arose from a read error. The V call is TRBV7-7, the J call TRBJ2-2, with 10 nucleotides matching TRBD2. The CDR3 extends over 17 amino acids. Germline V gene sequence: CDR1 SSHAT, CDR2 FNYEAQ (reference sequence). CDR3 in amino acids: CASSLARTSGNTGELFL. The CDR3 nucleotides are TGTGCTAGCAGCTTAGCAAGGACTAGCGGAAACACCGGGGAGCTGTTTCTT.

This clonotype was seen a single time. A much larger clonotype is one base distant, so this may be a read error. CDR3 amino acids: CSVVNPGLGFCEQYF. The CDR3 nucleotides are TGCAGCGTCGTTAATCCGGGACTAGGGTTTTGCGAGCAGTACTTC. The chain is built from TRBV29-1 and TRBJ2-7; 8 positions match TRBD2. This CDR3 region has 15 residues. The germline gives CDR1 SQVTM, CDR2 ANQGSEA. V gave up 6 bases and J gave up 6 bases; unmatched junction bases: 16.

This clonotype was seen only once. One end of the junction varies from germline; a read error may be responsible. This chain uses TRBV4-1 with TRBJ2-2, with D maybe TRBD1 (6 bases). Germline CDR1 is MGHRA and CDR2 is YSYEKL. This CDR3 region has 15 residues. The CDR3 bases are TGCGCCAGCAGCCTTGGTACAGGGAACACCGGGGAGCTGTTATTT. Amino acid sequence: CASSLGTGNTGELLF.

The CDR3 spells CASSTAGTSVTYEQYF. Here the CDR3 DNA reads TGTGCCAGCAGTACCGCCGGGACTAGCGTTACCTACGAGCAGTACTTC. The chain has TRBV27 and TRBJ2-7; 10 bases align to TRBD2. Germline V CDR1 and CDR2: MNHEY, SMNVEV (reference sequence). This CDR3 contains 16 residues. Unmatched junction bases numbered 9, after V lost 5 bases and J lost 2 bases.

This clonotype came up many times. The V and J genes are TRBV28 and TRBJ2-7, with TRBD1 matching 8 bases. The length of the CDR3 is 15 residues. Germline V gene data show CDR1 as MDHEN and CDR2 as SYDVKM. V lost 6 bases to trimming and J lost 1 base; unmatched junction nucleotides: 8. The CDR3 DNA reads TGTGCCAGCAGAAAAGGACAGGGTCGGTCCTACGAGCAGTACTTC. It encodes CASRKGQGRSYEQYF.

This chain links TRBV29-1 with TRBJ2-3, with D maybe TRBD2 (5 bases). Deletions cut 3 bases from V and 4 bases from J, with 17 bases between. The germline V gene encodes CDR1 SQVTM and CDR2 ANQGSEA. This CDR3 has 15 amino acids. CDR3 in amino acids: CSVDGRLERPDTQYF. The CDR3, as DNA: TGCAGCGTTGATGGGCGTTTGGAGCGGCCAGATACGCAGTATTTT.

This clonotype was seen repeatedly, ten times or more. This sequence joins TRBV29-1 and TRBJ2-3; TRBD2 matches 10 bases. The germline V gene encodes CDR1 SQVTM and CDR2 ANQGSEA. V shed 4 bases, J shed 3 bases, and the junction held 1 base outside the gene matches. This CDR3 has 13 residues. The CDR3 DNA is TGCAGCGTTGTGGGACTAGCGACAGATACGCAGTATTTT. It specifies CSVVGLATDTQYF.

This clonotype was seen a handful of times. The chain combines TRBV19 with TRBJ2-1, with D possibly being TRBD2 (5 bases). Trimming removed 5 bases from V and 6 bases from J, with 11 bases in between. There are 13 residues in the CDR3. CDR1 and CDR2 (germline): LNHDA, SQIVND (reference sequence). CDR3 DNA sequence: TGTGCCAGTAGTGGCGGACTTCTCAATGAGCAGTTCTTC. This sequence encodes CASSGGLLNEQFF.

There are many counts of this clonotype. V gene TRBV28 combines with J gene TRBJ2-5; possible D gene TRBD2, 6 bases. Between the trimmed V and J ends, which lost 3 bases and 5 bases, there was a span of 16 bases. The CDR3 is made up of 15 amino acids. Germline CDR1 and CDR2: MDHEN and SYDVKM. CDR3 sequence: CASSFRLGGGETQYF. CDR3 bases: TGTGCCAGCAGTTTTAGGCTGGGAGGCGGGGAGACCCAGTACTTC.

Comment on this clonotype: A much more abundant neighbour one base away suggests this may be a read error. The CDR3 region has the DNA TGTGCCAGCAGCTTATTTACAGGGGGAAACACAGGTACGCAGTATTTT. Its translation: CASSLFTGGNTGTQYF. The chain employs TRBV7-9 and TRBJ2-3; 8 bases fit TRBD1. From germline, CDR1 is SEHNR and CDR2 FQNEAQ (reference sequence). This CDR3 is built from 16 residues.

A word on this clonotype: A much bigger clone sits one base away, suggesting this may be a read error. This chain links TRBV20-1 with TRBJ2-7, with 10 bases matching TRBD2. The CDR3 is made up of 15 amino acids. The V gene end was trimmed by 3 bases and the J gene end by 3 bases; junction bases not matched to a gene: 8. Germline CDR1 and CDR2: DFQATT and SNEGSKA (reference sequence). This CDR3 is CSASDLAGDNYEQYF. CDR3 nucleotides: TGCAGTGCTAGTGATCTAGCGGGGGACAACTACGAGCAGTACTTC.

This clonotype was recorded many times. The chain uses TRBV7-9 and TRBJ1-5, with D possibly TRBD1 on 5 matching bases. CDR3 length: 17 residues. CDR1 is SEHNR, CDR2 FQNEAQ, per germline (reference sequence). The V and J ends lost 5 bases and 3 bases respectively, with 20 bases between them. The CDR3 loop reads CASSPGLGTRNNQPQHF. As DNA, the CDR3 is TGTGCCAGCAGCCCTGGTTTAGGGACTCGGAACAATCAGCCCCAGCATTTT. Combining the CDR3 with reference TRBV7-9 and TRBJ1-5 gives the whole variable domain DTGVSQNPRHKITKRGQNVTFRCDPISEHNRLYWYRQTLGQGPEFLTYFQNEAQLEKSRLLSDRFSAERPKGSFSTLEIQRTEQGDSAMYLCASSPGLGTRNNQPQHFGDGTRLSIL.

On this clonotype: A much bigger clone sits one base away, suggesting this may be a read error. The rearrangement uses TRBV28 and TRBJ2-5, with D perhaps matching TRBD1 (6 bases). Germline lookup yields CDR1 MDHEN and CDR2 SYDVKM. The CDR3 totals 13 residues. The CDR3 region is CAGSSGVGETQYF. DNA for the CDR3: TGTGCCGGCAGCTCAGGGGTGGGGGAGACCCAGTACTTC.

This clonotype was recorded at least ten times. The CDR3 here is CASSISHLNNEQFF. Here the CDR3 DNA reads TGTGCCAGCAGCATCTCCCACCTCAATAATGAGCAGTTCTTC. The gene calls are TRBV5-6 and TRBJ2-1; D is ambiguous. V lost 4 bases and J lost 7, with 15 bases in between. CDR1 and CDR2 from the germline V gene are SGHDT and YYEEEE. CDR3 size: 14 residues.

Of note for this clonotype: A much more abundant neighbour one base away suggests this may be a read error. V gene TRBV4-3 combines with J gene TRBJ1-2, with TRBD1 as a possible D gene (6 bases). Germline CDR1 and CDR2: LGHNA and YSLEER. The CDR3 length is 15 residues. The CDR3 loop is CVSSQGRGRPYGYTF. The CDR3 DNA reads TGCGTCAGCAGCCAAGGCAGGGGCAGACCCTATGGCTACACCTTC.

This clonotype was counted ten times or more. This chain joins TRBV15 and TRBJ2-2, with D tentatively TRBD1 (5 bases). The CDR3 spans 15 residues. With 1 base removed from V and 4 bases from J, the gap between germline ends came to 10 bases. Germline CDR1 is LNHNV and CDR2 is YYDKDF (reference sequence). The CDR3 region has the DNA TGTGCCACCAGCAGAGCTCAGACAGTCACCGGGGAGCTGTTTTTT. Protein product: CATSRAQTVTGELFF.

This clonotype occurred many times. The V and J genes are TRBV7-8 and TRBJ2-1, with TRBD1 as a possible D gene (7 bases). V lost 7 bases and J lost 8, with 15 bases in between. The CDR3 sequence is 13 residues long. From germline, CDR1 is SGHVS and CDR2 FQNEAQ. The CDR3 bases are TGTGCCAGCATGCCCAGGGGGGTCGATGAGCAGTTCTTC. Its translation: CASMPRGVDEQFF.

In this sample, this clonotype turned up many times. This sequence joins TRBV4-1 and TRBJ2-5, with 11 bases that match TRBD2. Unmatched junction bases numbered 5, after V lost 0 bases and J lost 2 bases. In germline, CDR1 is MGHRA, CDR2 YSYEKL. The CDR3 is 17 amino acids. This CDR3 reads CASSQDDLAGGQETQYF. The CDR3 region has the DNA TGCGCCAGCAGCCAAGATGATCTAGCGGGGGGACAAGAGACCCAGTACTTC.

This clonotype has ten or more counts. The chain combines TRBV7-2 with TRBJ2-7; D not certain. The CDR3 spans 13 residues. V was trimmed by 4 bases and J by 0 bases, leaving 7 bases between them. Germline CDR1 is SGHTA and CDR2 is FQGNSA. The CDR3 here is CASSSTDSYEQYF. CDR3 bases: TGTGCCAGCAGCTCGACCGACTCCTACGAGCAGTACTTC. Using reference TRBV7-2 and TRBJ2-7 for the parts outside the CDR3, the full variable domain is GAGVSQSPSNKVTEKGKDVELRCDPISGHTALYWYRQSLGQGLEFLIYFQGNSAPDKSGLPSDRFSAERTGGSVSTLTIQRTQQEDSAVYLCASSSTDSYEQYFGPGTRLTVT.

Points on this clonotype: One end of the junction fails to match germline, which may point to a read error. The chain employs TRBV12-3 or TRBV12-4 and TRBJ1-1, with TRBD1 identical over 7 bases. The CDR3 runs 11 residues. The CDR3 loop reads CDSTYRGIAFF. CDR3 coding DNA: TGTGACAGCACCTACAGGGGCATAGCTTTCTTT.

The chain links TRBV11-2 to TRBJ2-5, with 12 bases matching TRBD2. The germline V gene has CDR1 SGHAT and CDR2 FQNNGV. V gave up 5 bases and J gave up 3 bases; unmatched junction bases: 16. The CDR3 covers 19 residues. CDR3 residues: CASSPRWLAGGPEKETQYF. The CDR3 DNA sequence: TGTGCCAGCAGCCCCCGTTGGCTAGCGGGAGGGCCGGAGAAAGAGACCCAGTACTTC.